This T cell receptor (beta chain) was profiled in a study of blood T cell repertoires in COVID-19. Across the whole study: Acute and convalescent COVID-19 specimens originated in the United States, Italy and Spain. T cells, B-cell-depleted T cells, or PBMCs supplied cDNA or gDNA.

This CDR3 has 13 residues. With V trimmed by 7 bases and J by 4 bases, 6 bases remained unmatched. CDR1 SNHLY and CDR2 FYNNEI come from the germline V gene. Original handling: By means of reference gene primer amplification, nucleated cell counts were estimated. Only in-frame clones appear in the TCRdb table, and some are missing; sequencing was by immunoSEQ multiplex PCR. V and J calls and clone size are copied from that table; D and trimming were computed from the DNA. The repertoire includes around 150,000 clones, around 90% of them detected once, and less than 6.5% sits in the top ten. Sequencing was performed on peripheral blood. The chain recombines TRBV2 with TRBJ2-7, with 8 bases aligning to TRBD2. This receptor was obtained from a human donor in a cohort sampled during active COVID-19. In DNA, the CDR3 is TGTGCCAGCACCGCCTTAGCGGGATACGAGCAGTACTTC. It codes for CASTALAGYEQYF.